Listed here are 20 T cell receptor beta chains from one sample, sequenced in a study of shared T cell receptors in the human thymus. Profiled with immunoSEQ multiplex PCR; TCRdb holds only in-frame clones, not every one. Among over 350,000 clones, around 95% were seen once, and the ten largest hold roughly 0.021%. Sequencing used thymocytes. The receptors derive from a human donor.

CDR3 in amino acids: CASSWGQGADYGYTF. The CDR3 DNA follows: TGTGCCAGCAGCTGGGGGCAGGGGGCGGACTATGGCTACACCTTC. This chain joins TRBV5-4 and TRBJ1-2, with 8 bases lining up with TRBD1. The CDR3 runs to 15 residues. CDR1 is SGHNT and CDR2 is YYREEE in the germline V gene (reference sequence). V was clipped by 3 bases and J by 3 bases; unmatched bases: 7. The variable domain in full, with the rest retrieved from reference TRBV5-4 and TRBJ1-2, is ETGVTQSPTHLIKTRGQQVTLRCSSQSGHNTVSWYQQALGQGPQFIFQYYREEENGRGNFPPRFSGLQFPNYSSELNVNALELDDSALYLCASSWGQGADYGYTFGSGTRLTVV.

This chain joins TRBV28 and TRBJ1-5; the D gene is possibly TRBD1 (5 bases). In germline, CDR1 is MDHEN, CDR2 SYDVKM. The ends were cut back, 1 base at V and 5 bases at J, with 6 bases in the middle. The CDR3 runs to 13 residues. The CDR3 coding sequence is TGTGCCAGCAGTTTATCGGGGGATCAGCCCCAGCATTTT. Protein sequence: CASSLSGDQPQHF. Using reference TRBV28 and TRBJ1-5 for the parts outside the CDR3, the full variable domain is DVKVTQSSRYLVKRTGEKVFLECVQDMDHENMFWYRQDPGLGLRLIYFSYDVKMKEKGDIPEGYSVSREKKERFSLILESASTNQTSMYLCASSLSGDQPQHFGDGTRLSIL.

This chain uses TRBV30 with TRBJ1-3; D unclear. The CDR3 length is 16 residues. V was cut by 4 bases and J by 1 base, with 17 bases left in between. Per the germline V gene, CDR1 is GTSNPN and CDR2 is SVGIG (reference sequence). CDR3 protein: CAWNWSVPFSGNTIYF. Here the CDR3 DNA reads TGTGCCTGGAATTGGTCAGTGCCCTTTTCTGGAAACACCATATATTTT.

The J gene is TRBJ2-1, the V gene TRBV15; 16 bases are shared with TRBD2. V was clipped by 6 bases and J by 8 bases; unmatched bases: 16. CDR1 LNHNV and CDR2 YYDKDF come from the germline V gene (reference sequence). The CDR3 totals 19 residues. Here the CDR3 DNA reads TGTGCCACCAGGCCCGGGACTAGCGGGAGGGATACCAAAGTTGATGAGCAGTTCTTC. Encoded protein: CATRPGTSGRDTKVDEQFF.

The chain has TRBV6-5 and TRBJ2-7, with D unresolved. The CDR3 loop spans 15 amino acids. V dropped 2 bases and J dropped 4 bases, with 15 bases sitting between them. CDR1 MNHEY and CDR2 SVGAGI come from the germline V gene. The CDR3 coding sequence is TGTGCCAGCAGTTACGGCCCACCTCCTACGTACGAGCAGTACTTC. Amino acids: CASSYGPPPTYEQYF.

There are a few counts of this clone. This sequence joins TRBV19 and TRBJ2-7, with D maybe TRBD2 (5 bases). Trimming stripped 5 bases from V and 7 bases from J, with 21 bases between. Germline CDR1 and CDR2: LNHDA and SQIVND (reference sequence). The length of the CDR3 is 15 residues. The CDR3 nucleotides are TGTGCCAGTAGTTCCCAGGCCCGGGATCTGTGGGAGCAGTACTTC. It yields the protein CASSSQARDLWEQYF.

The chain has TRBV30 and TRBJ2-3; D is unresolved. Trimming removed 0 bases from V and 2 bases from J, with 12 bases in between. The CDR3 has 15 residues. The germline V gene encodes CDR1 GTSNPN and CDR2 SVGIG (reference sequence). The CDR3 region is CAWSVIWSATDTQYF. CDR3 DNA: TGTGCCTGGAGTGTAATCTGGTCGGCCACAGATACGCAGTATTTT.

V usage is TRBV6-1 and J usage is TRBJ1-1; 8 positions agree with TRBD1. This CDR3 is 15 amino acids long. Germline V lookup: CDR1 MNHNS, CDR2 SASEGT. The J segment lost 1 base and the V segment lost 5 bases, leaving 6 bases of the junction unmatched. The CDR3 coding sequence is TGTGCCAGCAGTTGGACAGGGACTGGGAACACTGAAGCTTTCTTT. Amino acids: CASSWTGTGNTEAFF.

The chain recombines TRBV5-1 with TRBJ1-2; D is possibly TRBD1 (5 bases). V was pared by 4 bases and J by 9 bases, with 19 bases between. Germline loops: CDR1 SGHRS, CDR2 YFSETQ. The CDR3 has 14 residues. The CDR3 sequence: CASSDPPGRRSYTF. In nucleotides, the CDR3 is TGCGCCAGCAGCGACCCTCCGGGACGCCGCAGCTACACCTTC.

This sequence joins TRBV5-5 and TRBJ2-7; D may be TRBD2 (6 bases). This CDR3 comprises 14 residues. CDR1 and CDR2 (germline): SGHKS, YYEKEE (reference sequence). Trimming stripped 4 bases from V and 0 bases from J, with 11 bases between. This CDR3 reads CASSTRTTSYEQYF. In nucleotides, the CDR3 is TGTGCCAGCAGCACACGGACTACCTCCTACGAGCAGTACTTC.

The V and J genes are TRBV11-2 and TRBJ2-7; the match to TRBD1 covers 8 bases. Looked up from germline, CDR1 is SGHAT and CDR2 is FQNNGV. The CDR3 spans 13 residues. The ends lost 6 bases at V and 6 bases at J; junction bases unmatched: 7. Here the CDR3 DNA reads TGTGCCAGCAGGTCCATAGACAGGGGCGAGCAGTACTTC. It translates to CASRSIDRGEQYF.

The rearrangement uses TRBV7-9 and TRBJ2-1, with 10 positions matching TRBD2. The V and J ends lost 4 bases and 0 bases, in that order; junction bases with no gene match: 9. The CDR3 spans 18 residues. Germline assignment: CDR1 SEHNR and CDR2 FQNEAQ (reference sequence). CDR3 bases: TGTGCCAGCAGCTCACCGACTAGCGGGCTGCGCTCCTACAATGAGCAGTTCTTC. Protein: CASSSPTSGLRSYNEQFF.

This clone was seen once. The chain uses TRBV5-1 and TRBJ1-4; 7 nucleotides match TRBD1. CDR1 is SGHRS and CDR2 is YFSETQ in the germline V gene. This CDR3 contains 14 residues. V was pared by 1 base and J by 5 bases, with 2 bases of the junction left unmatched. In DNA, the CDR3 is TGCGCCAGCAGCTTGCAGGGGGGAAATGAAAAACTGTTTTTT. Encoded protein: CASSLQGGNEKLFF.

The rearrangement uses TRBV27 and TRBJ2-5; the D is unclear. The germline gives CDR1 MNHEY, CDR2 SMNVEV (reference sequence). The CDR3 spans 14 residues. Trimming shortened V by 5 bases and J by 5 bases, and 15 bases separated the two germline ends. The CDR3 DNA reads TGTGCCAGCAGTCTCCTAGGGTCGGTGGAGACCCAGTACTTC. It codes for CASSLLGSVETQYF.

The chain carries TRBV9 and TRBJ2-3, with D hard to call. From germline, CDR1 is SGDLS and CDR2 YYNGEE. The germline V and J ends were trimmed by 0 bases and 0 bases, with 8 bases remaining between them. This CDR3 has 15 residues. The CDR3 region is CASSVGLGSTDTQYF. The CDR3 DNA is TGTGCCAGCAGCGTAGGACTCGGGAGCACAGATACGCAGTATTTT.

In nucleotides, the CDR3 is TGTGCCAGCACCCTCGGGGTAATAGCGGAGTTTATCGGAGAGACCCAGTACTTC. It specifies CASTLGVIAEFIGETQYF. V usage is TRBV5-6 and J usage is TRBJ2-5, with D possibly being TRBD2 (6 bases). CDR3 size: 18 residues. Germline values: CDR1 SGHDT, CDR2 YYEEEE. V lost 6 bases and J lost 4, with 28 bases in between.

Here the CDR3 DNA reads TGTGCCAGTAGTATTGAGTATGCTAGCACAGATACGCAGTATTTT. Residues: CASSIEYASTDTQYF. The V call is TRBV19, the J call TRBJ2-3, with D unresolved. The CDR3 totals 15 residues. The V and J ends lost 3 bases and 0 bases respectively, with 10 bases between them. Germline values: CDR1 LNHDA, CDR2 SQIVND (reference sequence). The whole variable domain, remainder taken from reference TRBV19 and TRBJ2-3, is DGGITQSPKYLFRKEGQNVTLSCEQNLNHDAMYWYRQDPGQGLRLIYYSQIVNDFQKGDIAEGYSVSREKKESFPLTVTSAQKNPTAFYLCASSIEYASTDTQYFGPGTRLTVL.

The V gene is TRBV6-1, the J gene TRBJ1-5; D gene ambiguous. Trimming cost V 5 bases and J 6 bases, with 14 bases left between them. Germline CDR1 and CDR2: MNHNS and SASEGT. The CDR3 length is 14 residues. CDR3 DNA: TGTGCCAGCAGTCTCCGGGAGAGAGGTCAGCCCCAGCATTTT. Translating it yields CASSLRERGQPQHF.

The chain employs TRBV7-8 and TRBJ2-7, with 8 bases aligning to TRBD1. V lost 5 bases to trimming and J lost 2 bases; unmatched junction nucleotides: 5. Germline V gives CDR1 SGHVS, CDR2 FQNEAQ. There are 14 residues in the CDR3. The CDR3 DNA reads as TGTGCCAGCAGCCCAGGACAGGGTCCCTACGAGCAGTACTTC. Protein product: CASSPGQGPYEQYF. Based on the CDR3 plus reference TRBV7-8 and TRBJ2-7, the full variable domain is GAGVSQSPRYKVAKRGQDVALRCDPISGHVSLFWYQQALGQGPEFLTYFQNEAQLDKSGLPSDRFFAERPEGSVSTLKIQRTQQEDSAVYLCASSPGQGPYEQYFGPGTRLTVT.

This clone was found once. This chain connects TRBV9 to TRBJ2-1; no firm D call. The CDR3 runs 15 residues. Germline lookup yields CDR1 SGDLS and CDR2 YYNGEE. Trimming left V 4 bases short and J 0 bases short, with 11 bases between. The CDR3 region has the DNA TGTGCCAGCAGCTCCTCACCGAGCTCCTACAATGAGCAGTTCTTC. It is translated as CASSSSPSSYNEQFF.